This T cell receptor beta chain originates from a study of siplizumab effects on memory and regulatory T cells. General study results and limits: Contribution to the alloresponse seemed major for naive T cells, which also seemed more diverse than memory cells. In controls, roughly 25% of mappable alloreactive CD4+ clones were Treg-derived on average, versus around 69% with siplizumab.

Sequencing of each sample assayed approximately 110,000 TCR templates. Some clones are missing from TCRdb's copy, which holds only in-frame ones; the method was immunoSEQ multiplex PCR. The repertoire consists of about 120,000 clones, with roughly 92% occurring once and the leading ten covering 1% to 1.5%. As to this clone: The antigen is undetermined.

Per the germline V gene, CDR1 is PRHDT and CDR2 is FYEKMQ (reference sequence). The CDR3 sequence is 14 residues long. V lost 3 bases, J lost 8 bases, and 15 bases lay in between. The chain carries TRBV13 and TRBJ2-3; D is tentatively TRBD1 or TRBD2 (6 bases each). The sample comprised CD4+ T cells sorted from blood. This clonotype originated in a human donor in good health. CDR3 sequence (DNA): TGTGCCAGCAGCTTGACGGGGGCCTCAGGTACGCAGTATTTT. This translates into CASSLTGASGTQYF.